Listed below are T cell receptor beta chains from one sample, sequenced in a study of spatial heterogeneity in lung cancer. One entry per CDR3 protein, called by TCRdb with MiXCR from the 5' RACE reads. Among 85,000 to 100,000 distinct CDR3 sequences, approximately 12% were seen once, and the ten largest hold over 40%. Sequenced material: PBMCs, taken at surgery. The receptors stem from a male donor with early-stage non-small cell lung cancer. Both conserved end residues are part of each CDR3. D genes are given only for firm matches. Size tells how often a clone was seen (once, few, many) or the class of an expanded clone, and some rows leave it out.

V gene: TRBV6-2/TRBV6-3
J gene: TRBJ2-3
clone size: -
D gene: TRBD2
CDR3 DNA: TGTGCCAGCAGTTCTGGACTAGCGGGGACAGATACGCAGTATTTT
CDR3 protein: CASSSGLAGTDTQYF

V gene: TRBV28
J gene: TRBJ1-2
clone size: few
D gene: -
CDR3 DNA: TGTGCCAGCAGTTCCCCTTCTGGGGGGGACTATGGCTACACCTTC
CDR3 protein: CASSSPSGGDYGYTF

V gene: TRBV7-3
J gene: TRBJ2-1
clone size: few
D gene: TRBD1
CDR3 DNA: TGTGCCAGCAGCTTGCAGGGGACAGGGGCTTTCTACAATGAGCAGTTCTTC
CDR3 protein: CASSLQGTGAFYNEQFF

V gene: TRBV4-3
J gene: TRBJ2-3
clone size: -
D gene: TRBD2
CDR3 DNA: TGCGCCAGCAGCCAAAGGACTAGCACTAGCACAGATACGCAGTATTTT
CDR3 protein: CASSQRTSTSTDTQYF

V gene: TRBV7-9
J gene: TRBJ2-6
clone size: many
D gene: TRBD1
CDR3 DNA: TGTGCCAGCAGCTTAGGGACAGGGACCAACGTCCTGACTTTC
CDR3 protein: CASSLGTGTNVLTF

V gene: TRBV28
J gene: TRBJ2-4
clone size: few
D gene: TRBD1
CDR3 DNA: TGTGCCAGCAACAAGGGACAGGGGGCAAGGGACATTCAGTACTTC
CDR3 protein: CASNKGQGARDIQYF

V gene: TRBV5-5
J gene: TRBJ1-1
clone size: few
D gene: -
CDR3 DNA: TGTGCCAGCAGCCCATGGATAGGCCCCTACACTGAAGCTTTCTTT
CDR3 protein: CASSPWIGPYTEAFF

V gene: TRBV6-5
J gene: TRBJ2-3
clone size: -
D gene: -
CDR3 DNA: TGTGCCAGCGGGGCAGGGGGGACAGATACGCAGTATTTT
CDR3 protein: CASGAGGTDTQYF

V gene: TRBV29-1
J gene: TRBJ2-3
clone size: few
D gene: -
CDR3 DNA: TGCAGCGTTGATGGGCAGGGCCCAGATACGCAGTATTTT
CDR3 protein: CSVDGQGPDTQYF

V gene: TRBV5-1
J gene: TRBJ1-1
clone size: few
D gene: -
CDR3 DNA: TGCGCCAGCAGCTTGGGGGTCGGAGGCACTGAAGCTTTCTTT
CDR3 protein: CASSLGVGGTEAFF

V gene: TRBV29-1
J gene: TRBJ2-3
clone size: many
D gene: -
CDR3 DNA: TGCAGCGTTGAGTCAGATACGCAGTATTTT
CDR3 protein: CSVESDTQYF

V gene: TRBV28
J gene: TRBJ2-7
clone size: many
D gene: TRBD1
CDR3 DNA: TGTGCCAGCAGTTCCCCGGGACAGTCCTACGAGCAGTACTTC
CDR3 protein: CASSSPGQSYEQYF

V gene: TRBV6-5
J gene: TRBJ2-6
clone size: -
D gene: -
CDR3 DNA: TGTGCCAGCAGTTCTCGACGGAGCTCTGGGGCCAACGTCCTGACTTTC
CDR3 protein: CASSSRRSSGANVLTF

V gene: TRBV28
J gene: TRBJ2-3
clone size: many
D gene: TRBD1
CDR3 DNA: TGTGCCAGCAGGGACAGGGTTACAGATACGCAGTATTTT
CDR3 protein: CASRDRVTDTQYF

V gene: TRBV11-2
J gene: TRBJ1-2
clone size: few
D gene: TRBD1
CDR3 DNA: TGTGCCAGCAGTAAAAGTCGACAGGGTAGAGCCTATGGCTACACCTTC
CDR3 protein: CASSKSRQGRAYGYTF

V gene: TRBV6-5
J gene: TRBJ1-2
clone size: few
D gene: TRBD1
CDR3 DNA: TGTGCCAGCAGCTACTTGAGGGCAGGGGGTAACTATGGCTACACCTTC
CDR3 protein: CASSYLRAGGNYGYTF

V gene: TRBV19
J gene: TRBJ1-4
clone size: few
D gene: -
CDR3 DNA: TGTGCCAGTAGCGGAACAACTAATGAAAAACTGTTTTTT
CDR3 protein: CASSGTTNEKLFF

V gene: TRBV7-2
J gene: TRBJ2-1
clone size: -
D gene: TRBD2
CDR3 DNA: TGTGCCAGCAGCGTCGACGGGGGGGCGGGCTCCTACAATGAGCAGTTCTTC
CDR3 protein: CASSVDGGAGSYNEQFF

V gene: TRBV18
J gene: TRBJ2-1
clone size: -
D gene: -
CDR3 DNA: TGTGCCAGCTCACCACTCTCGCGGGTGGGGTCCTACAATGAGCAGTTCTTC
CDR3 protein: CASSPLSRVGSYNEQFF

V gene: TRBV5-1
J gene: TRBJ2-1
clone size: few
D gene: -
CDR3 DNA: TGCGCCAGCAGAGAGGTTATAGATCAAAGGCAGTTCTTC
CDR3 protein: CASREVIDQRQFF

V gene: TRBV4-1
J gene: TRBJ2-1
clone size: -
D gene: TRBD1
CDR3 DNA: TGCGCCAGCAGCGGAGGACAGGGGTGGAATGAGCAGTTCTTC
CDR3 protein: CASSGGQGWNEQFF

V gene: TRBV7-9
J gene: TRBJ1-1
clone size: many
D gene: -
CDR3 DNA: TGTGCCAGCAGCTTAGGATCAGCTTCGAACACTGAAGCTTTCTTT
CDR3 protein: CASSLGSASNTEAFF

V gene: TRBV20-1
J gene: TRBJ2-3
clone size: -
D gene: -
CDR3 DNA: TGCAGTGCTAGGGACTCGCACTTCACAGATACGCAGTATTTT
CDR3 protein: CSARDSHFTDTQYF

V gene: TRBV7-9
J gene: TRBJ2-7
clone size: -
D gene: TRBD2
CDR3 DNA: TGTGCCAGCAGAAAAGGACTGGGCGGGAGTGACGAGCAGTACTTC
CDR3 protein: CASRKGLGGSDEQYF

V gene: TRBV3-1
J gene: TRBJ2-2
clone size: -
D gene: -
CDR3 DNA: TGTGCCAGCAGCCAATATCCAGCGGGTAACACCGGGGAGCTGTTTTTT
CDR3 protein: CASSQYPAGNTGELFF

V gene: TRBV20-1
J gene: TRBJ2-2
clone size: -
D gene: TRBD2
CDR3 DNA: TGCAGTGCTAGAGAAGCGGGAGCCGGTACCGGGGAGCTGTTTTTT
CDR3 protein: CSAREAGAGTGELFF

V gene: TRBV12-3/TRBV12-4
J gene: TRBJ1-1
clone size: -
D gene: TRBD1
CDR3 DNA: TGTGCCAGCAGGGACTGGGACAGGGCGAACACTGAAGCTTTCTTT
CDR3 protein: CASRDWDRANTEAFF

V gene: TRBV20-1
J gene: TRBJ2-3
clone size: few
D gene: -
CDR3 DNA: TGCAGTGCGGGCGGGGTGGATGATACGCAGTATTTT
CDR3 protein: CSAGGVDDTQYF

V gene: TRBV7-3
J gene: TRBJ2-3
clone size: -
D gene: TRBD2
CDR3 DNA: TGTGCCAGCAGCTCTAATGCGCGGGGGACCGGAGATACGCAGTATTTT
CDR3 protein: CASSSNARGTGDTQYF

V gene: TRBV5-5
J gene: TRBJ2-1
clone size: many
D gene: -
CDR3 DNA: TGTGCCAGCAGCTCTTTACTGGGGGACGCCCTCAATGAGCAGTTCTTC
CDR3 protein: CASSSLLGDALNEQFF

V gene: TRBV12-3/TRBV12-4
J gene: TRBJ2-7
clone size: -
D gene: -
CDR3 DNA: TGTGCCAGCAGCCCGACCGGGACCTGGCCCTACGAGCAGTACTTC
CDR3 protein: CASSPTGTWPYEQYF

V gene: TRBV4-2
J gene: TRBJ1-4
clone size: few
D gene: -
CDR3 DNA: TGTGCCAGCAGCCAAGGGGCGACAGGACCGCCTAATGAAAAACTGTTTTTT
CDR3 protein: CASSQGATGPPNEKLFF

V gene: TRBV30
J gene: TRBJ2-6
clone size: -
D gene: -
CDR3 DNA: TGTGCCTGGAGTGTAATGGCTGGGGCCAACGTCCTGACTTTC
CDR3 protein: CAWSVMAGANVLTF

V gene: TRBV11-2
J gene: TRBJ1-1
clone size: few
D gene: -
CDR3 DNA: TGTGCCAGCAGCCCCAGAATTACGAACACTGAAGCTTTCTTT
CDR3 protein: CASSPRITNTEAFF

V gene: TRBV12-3/TRBV12-4
J gene: TRBJ2-7
clone size: -
D gene: -
CDR3 DNA: TGTGCCAGCGCACGCGCTGGGGGCCAGTACTTC
CDR3 protein: CASARAGGQYF

V gene: TRBV11-2
J gene: TRBJ2-5
clone size: many
D gene: -
CDR3 DNA: TGTGCCAGCAGCTTGTCGGGGGTACAAGAGACCCAGTACTTC
CDR3 protein: CASSLSGVQETQYF

V gene: TRBV5-1
J gene: TRBJ1-1
clone size: few
D gene: TRBD1
CDR3 DNA: TGCGCCAGCAGCGGGGGACAGGGAACCACTGAAGCTTTCTTT
CDR3 protein: CASSGGQGTTEAFF

V gene: TRBV7-2
J gene: TRBJ2-1
clone size: -
D gene: -
CDR3 DNA: TGTGCCAGCAGCTTAGGCTTGGGGGATGGAGGTGAGCAGTTCTTC
CDR3 protein: CASSLGLGDGGEQFF

V gene: TRBV5-1
J gene: TRBJ2-2
clone size: few
D gene: TRBD2
CDR3 DNA: TGCGCCAGCAGCACGGGACTAACGAACACCGGGGAGCTGTTTTTT
CDR3 protein: CASSTGLTNTGELFF

V gene: TRBV6-1
J gene: TRBJ2-7
clone size: few
D gene: TRBD2
CDR3 DNA: TGTGCCAGCACGACTAGCGGGAGATACGAGCAGTACTTC
CDR3 protein: CASTTSGRYEQYF

V gene: TRBV6-2/TRBV6-3
J gene: TRBJ2-7
clone size: few
D gene: -
CDR3 DNA: TGTGCCACCACCGACTTGCGGGTATCCTACGAGCAGTACTTC
CDR3 protein: CATTDLRVSYEQYF

V gene: TRBV2
J gene: TRBJ2-5
clone size: few
D gene: -
CDR3 DNA: TGTGCCAGCACCGTTTCAGTTCAGCAAGAGACCCAGTACTTC
CDR3 protein: CASTVSVQQETQYF

V gene: TRBV6-2/TRBV6-3
J gene: TRBJ2-2
clone size: few
D gene: TRBD1
CDR3 DNA: TGTGCCAGCAGGACGACAGGGGCAACCGGGGAGCTGTTTTTT
CDR3 protein: CASRTTGATGELFF

V gene: TRBV19
J gene: TRBJ2-7
clone size: few
D gene: -
CDR3 DNA: TGTGCCAGTAGTGTCCAGGGATCTCCCTATTCCTACGAGCAGTACTTC
CDR3 protein: CASSVQGSPYSYEQYF

V gene: TRBV11-2
J gene: TRBJ1-4
clone size: few
D gene: -
CDR3 DNA: TGTGCCAGCAGCTCATGGTTACCTAATGAAAAACTGTTTTTT
CDR3 protein: CASSSWLPNEKLFF

V gene: TRBV24-1
J gene: TRBJ2-1
clone size: many
D gene: TRBD1
CDR3 DNA: TGTGCCACCAGTGGCCTCGGGACAGGGGATGGAAATGAGCAGTTCTTC
CDR3 protein: CATSGLGTGDGNEQFF

V gene: TRBV10-1
J gene: TRBJ1-4
clone size: -
D gene: -
CDR3 DNA: TGCGCCAGCAGTGAGGGGACCTCGGGTGAAAAACTGTTTTTT
CDR3 protein: CASSEGTSGEKLFF

V gene: TRBV28
J gene: TRBJ1-4
clone size: many
D gene: -
CDR3 DNA: TGTGCCAGCAGTTCCCTTACGACCCCTAATGAAAAACTGTTTTTT
CDR3 protein: CASSSLTTPNEKLFF

V gene: TRBV4-1
J gene: TRBJ1-1
clone size: -
D gene: -
CDR3 DNA: TGCGCCAGCAGCCAAGGCGCGCCGGGGACGAACACTGAAGCTTTCTTT
CDR3 protein: CASSQGAPGTNTEAFF

V gene: TRBV4-1
J gene: TRBJ2-1
clone size: -
D gene: -
CDR3 DNA: TGCGCCAGCAGCCAAGAGCGGCGAAGTGAGCAGTTCTTC
CDR3 protein: CASSQERRSEQFF

V gene: TRBV28
J gene: TRBJ2-3
clone size: once
D gene: -
CDR3 DNA: TGTGCCAGCAGTTTAGGCTCCCTCACAGATACGCAGTATTTT
CDR3 protein: CASSLGSLTDTQYF

V gene: TRBV3-1
J gene: TRBJ1-4
clone size: -
D gene: -
CDR3 DNA: TGTGCCAGCAGCCAAGATAGGGAAAAACTGTTTTTT
CDR3 protein: CASSQDREKLFF

V gene: TRBV4-3
J gene: TRBJ2-1
clone size: -
D gene: -
CDR3 DNA: TGCGCCAGCAGCCAAGACGCCACGAGCTCCTACAATGAGCAGTTCTTC
CDR3 protein: CASSQDATSSYNEQFF